These 19 T cell receptor beta chains were sequenced from one sample in a study of somatic mutations in cytotoxic T cells in rheumatoid arthritis. The assay was immunoSEQ multiplex PCR, and TCRdb's table has in-frame clones only and misses some. The repertoire includes approximately 18,000 clones, over 75% of them detected once, and more than 7% sits in the top ten. The source material was CD8+ T cells sorted from blood. Receptors originate from an adult with rheumatoid arthritis.

The chain employs TRBV7-6 and TRBJ2-3; 10 bases are a match to TRBD2. V shed 4 bases and J 5 bases; nucleotides not matched to a gene: 12. The CDR3 totals 17 residues. The germline V gene has CDR1 SGHVS and CDR2 FNYEAQ. The CDR3 here is CASSSVPLGLAEDTQYF. In DNA form, the CDR3 reads TGTGCCAGCAGCTCCGTCCCCCTAGGACTAGCGGAAGATACGCAGTATTTT.

This rearrangement joins TRBV4-1 to TRBJ1-1; TRBD1 aligns across 8 bases. This CDR3 spans 15 amino acids. With V trimmed by 3 bases and J by 4 bases, 7 bases remained unmatched. From germline, CDR1 is MGHRA and CDR2 YSYEKL. CDR3 in DNA: TGCGCCAGCAGCCATGGTTTCAGGGGGCTCACTGAAGCTTTCTTT. This sequence encodes CASSHGFRGLTEAFF.

The table lists this clone with a count of one. J is TRBJ1-2 and V is TRBV5-6; no clear D. Germline CDR1 SGHDT, CDR2 YYEEEE. The germline V and J ends were trimmed by 1 base and 8 bases, with 18 bases remaining between them. The CDR3 is 15 amino acids. The CDR3 loop is CASSLSWTAPIGYTF. In DNA, the CDR3 is TGTGCCAGCAGCTTGTCATGGACGGCCCCTATCGGCTACACCTTC. Variable domain in full (rest from reference TRBV5-6 and TRBJ1-2): DAGVTQSPTHLIKTRGQQVTLRCSPKSGHDTVSWYQQALGQGPQFIFQYYEEEERQRGNFPDRFSGHQFPNYSSELNVNALLLGDSALYLCASSLSWTAPIGYTFGSGTRLTVV.

V gene TRBV27 combines with J gene TRBJ1-5, with D possibly TRBD1 on 5 matching bases. V lost 2 bases, J lost 6 bases, and 8 bases lay in between. The CDR3 is made up of 13 amino acids. Germline V gives CDR1 MNHEY, CDR2 SMNVEV (reference sequence). CDR3: CASSLSRVQPQHF. DNA for the CDR3: TGTGCCAGCAGTTTAAGCAGGGTTCAGCCCCAGCATTTT.

The chain couples TRBV5-1 to TRBJ2-5; possible D gene TRBD1, 6 bases. Germline-derived CDR1 and CDR2 are SGHRS and YFSETQ. This CDR3 comprises 15 residues. V lost 4 bases and J 0 bases, leaving 13 bases between the germline ends. The CDR3 nucleotides read TGCGCCAGCAGCCCCCGGGACACTTACCAAGAGACCCAGTACTTC. It is translated as CASSPRDTYQETQYF.

This chain joins TRBV6-5 and TRBJ1-2; a possible D gene is TRBD1 (6 bases). The length of the CDR3 is 12 residues. The V end was cut by 6 bases, the J end by 5 bases, with 10 bases between. Germline V gene sequence: CDR1 MNHEY, CDR2 SVGAGI. In nucleotides, the CDR3 is TGTGCCAGCAGCCCTACAGGGTATGGCTACACCTTC. Amino acids: CASSPTGYGYTF.

This clone was recorded once. The chain couples TRBV12-5 to TRBJ1-3; the D is unclear. Trimming removed 0 bases from V and 0 bases from J, with 15 bases in between. CDR1 is LGHNT and CDR2 is FRNRAP in the germline V gene. CDR3 length: 18 residues. CDR3 in DNA: TGTGCTAGTGGTTTGGTACGATCATGGCAGGACTCTGGAAACACCATATATTTT. This sequence encodes CASGLVRSWQDSGNTIYF. The full variable domain, with the rest looked up from reference TRBV12-5 and TRBJ1-3, is DARVTQTPRHKVTEMGQEVTMRCQPILGHNTVFWYRQTMMQGLELLAYFRNRAPLDDSGMPKDRFSAEMPDATLATLKIQPSEPRDSAVYFCASGLVRSWQDSGNTIYFGEGSWLTVV.

The chain uses TRBV6-6 and TRBJ1-2; 7 bases are a match to TRBD1. The V and J ends lost 5 bases and 6 bases, in that order; junction bases with no gene match: 6. The CDR3 loop spans 13 amino acids. CDR1 is MNHNY, CDR2 SVGAGI, per germline (reference sequence). This chain's CDR3 is CASSILRGDGYTF. CDR3 DNA sequence: TGTGCCAGCAGTATCCTCAGGGGGGATGGCTACACCTTC.

This clone occurred once. The V and J genes are TRBV10-1 and TRBJ2-2; tentative D call: TRBD2 (5 bases). The V and J ends lost 4 bases and 6 bases respectively, with 18 bases between them. The CDR3 totals 16 residues. CDR1 and CDR2 (germline): WNHNN, SYGVQD (reference sequence). CDR3 DNA sequence: TGCGCCAGCAGTGGGGGAAGCGGCCTAAATCCCGGGGAGCTGTTTTTT. Amino acid sequence: CASSGGSGLNPGELFF.

The chain is built from TRBV18 and TRBJ2-7; TRBD2 aligns across 11 bases. The V gene end was trimmed by 3 bases and the J gene end by 4 bases; junction bases not matched to a gene: 5. The CDR3 is made up of 15 amino acids. Germline loops: CDR1 KGHSH, CDR2 LQKENI. The CDR3 DNA follows: TGTGCCAGCTCACCCCCGGGACTAGCGGTTTACGAGCAGTACTTC. Residues: CASSPPGLAVYEQYF.

The J gene is TRBJ2-1, the V gene TRBV9; D gene unclear. V was cut by 4 bases and J by 9 bases, with 8 bases left in between. This CDR3 contains 11 residues. CDR1 SGDLS and CDR2 YYNGEE come from the germline V gene. CDR3 coding DNA: TGTGCCAGCAGCTTCAGCAGTGAGCAGTTCTTC. As protein: CASSFSSEQFF.

CDR3 amino acids: CAWSVLGQGGGYEQYF. DNA of the CDR3: TGTGCCTGGAGTGTACTGGGACAGGGTGGCGGCTACGAGCAGTACTTC. V usage is TRBV30 and J usage is TRBJ2-7; 9 nucleotides match TRBD1. The CDR3 length is 16 residues. CDR1 GTSNPN and CDR2 SVGIG come from the germline V gene (reference sequence). With V trimmed by 0 bases and J by 3 bases, 9 bases remained unmatched.

In this sample, this clone turned up a few times. The J gene is TRBJ2-7, the V gene TRBV29-1; either TRBD1 or TRBD2 may fit D (6 bases each). The CDR3 length is 13 residues. With 3 bases removed from V and 3 bases from J, the gap between germline ends came to 12 bases. The V gene's germline CDR1 is SQVTM and CDR2 ANQGSEA. CDR3 region: CSVESGEDYEQYF. The CDR3 nucleotides are TGCAGCGTTGAGTCAGGGGAGGACTACGAGCAGTACTTC.

The rearrangement joins TRBV7-6 to TRBJ2-1; 7 nucleotides match TRBD1. Trimming took 6 bases from V and 6 from J; bases not matched to a gene: 2. CDR3 length: 12 amino acids. In germline, CDR1 is SGHVS, CDR2 FNYEAQ. CDR3 in DNA: TGTGCCAGCAGGGGACAGTCCAATGAGCAGTTCTTC. The encoded protein is CASRGQSNEQFF.

The chain joins TRBV9 to TRBJ2-1, with D uncertain. The CDR3 has 11 amino acids. Germline V gives CDR1 SGDLS, CDR2 YYNGEE. The V end was cut by 0 bases, the J end by 10 bases, with 5 bases between. The CDR3 DNA is TGTGCCAGCAGCGTAGGTTGGGAGCAGTTCTTC. Its translation is CASSVGWEQFF. Using reference TRBV9 and TRBJ2-1 for the parts outside the CDR3, the full variable domain is DSGVTQTPKHLITATGQRVTLRCSPRSGDLSVYWYQQSLDQGLQFLIQYYNGEERAKGNILERFSAQQFPDLHSELNLSSLELGDSALYFCASSVGWEQFFGPGTRLTVL.

The genes are TRBV29-1 and TRBJ1-2; 9 bases are a match to TRBD1. Germline V lookup: CDR1 SQVTM, CDR2 ANQGSEA. This CDR3 spans 15 amino acids. The V gene end was trimmed by 2 bases and the J gene end by 4 bases; junction bases not matched to a gene: 8. CDR3 amino acids: CSVEIGTGPFYGYTF. The CDR3 DNA sequence: TGCAGCGTTGAAATTGGGACAGGGCCTTTCTATGGCTACACCTTC.

This chain uses TRBV15 with TRBJ1-3; 8 nucleotides agree with TRBD1. Germline-derived CDR1 and CDR2 are LNHNV and YYDKDF (reference sequence). The CDR3 spans 15 residues. V lost 5 bases and J lost 2; bases outside the gene matches: 5. The CDR3 region is CATSLDRGTGNTIYF. CDR3 bases: TGTGCCACCAGCCTTGACAGGGGAACTGGAAACACCATATATTTT.

The chain links TRBV19 to TRBJ2-6; TRBD1 agrees at 7 bases. The CDR3 runs to 17 residues. Looked up from germline, CDR1 is LNHDA and CDR2 is SQIVND (reference sequence). J was trimmed by 0 bases and V by 2 bases; bases with no gene match: 4. The CDR3: CASSIRTGISGANVLTF. In DNA, the CDR3 is TGTGCCAGTAGTATAAGGACAGGTATCTCTGGGGCCAACGTCCTGACTTTC.

V is TRBV6-1 and J is TRBJ1-1, with D uncertain. The V end was cut by 3 bases, the J end by 0 bases, with 11 bases between. Per germline, CDR1 MNHNS and CDR2 SASEGT. This CDR3 region has 15 residues. The CDR3 loop reads CASSDPTGLNTEAFF. In DNA form, the CDR3 reads TGTGCCAGCAGTGATCCGACGGGCTTGAACACTGAAGCTTTCTTT.